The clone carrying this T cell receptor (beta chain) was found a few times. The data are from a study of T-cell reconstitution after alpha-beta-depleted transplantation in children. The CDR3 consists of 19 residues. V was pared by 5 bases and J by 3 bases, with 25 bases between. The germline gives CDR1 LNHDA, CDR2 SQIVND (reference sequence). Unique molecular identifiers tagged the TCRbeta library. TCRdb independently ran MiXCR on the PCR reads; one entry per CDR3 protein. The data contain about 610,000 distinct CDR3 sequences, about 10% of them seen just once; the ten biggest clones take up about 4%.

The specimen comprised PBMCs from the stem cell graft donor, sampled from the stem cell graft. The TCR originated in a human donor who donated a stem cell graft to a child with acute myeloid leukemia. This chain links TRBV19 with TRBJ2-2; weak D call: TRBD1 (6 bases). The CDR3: CASSPNPGTKGRYTGELFF. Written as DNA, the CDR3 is TGTGCCAGTAGTCCCAACCCCGGGACAAAAGGCCGGTACACCGGGGAGCTGTTTTTT.